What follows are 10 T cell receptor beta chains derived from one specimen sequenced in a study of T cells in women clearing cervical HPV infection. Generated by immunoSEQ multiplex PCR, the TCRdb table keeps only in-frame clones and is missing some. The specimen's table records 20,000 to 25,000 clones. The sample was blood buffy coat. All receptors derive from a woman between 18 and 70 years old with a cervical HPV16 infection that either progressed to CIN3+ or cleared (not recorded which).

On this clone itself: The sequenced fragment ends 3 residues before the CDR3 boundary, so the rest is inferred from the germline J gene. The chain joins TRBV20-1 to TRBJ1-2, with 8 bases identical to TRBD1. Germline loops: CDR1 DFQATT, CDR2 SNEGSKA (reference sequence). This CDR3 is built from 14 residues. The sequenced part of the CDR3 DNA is TGCAGTGCTAGAAAGGACAGGGCGGATGGAGGC. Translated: CSARKDRADGG. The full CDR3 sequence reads CSARKDRADGGYTF.

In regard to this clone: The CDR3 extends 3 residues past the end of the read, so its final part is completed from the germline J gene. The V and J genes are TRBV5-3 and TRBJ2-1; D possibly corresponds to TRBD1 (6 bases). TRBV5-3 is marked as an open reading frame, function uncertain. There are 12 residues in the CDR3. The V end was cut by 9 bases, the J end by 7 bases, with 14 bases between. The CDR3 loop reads CATPWGRNEQFF. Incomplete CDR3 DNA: TGTGCCACCCCGTGGGGGCGGAATGAG.

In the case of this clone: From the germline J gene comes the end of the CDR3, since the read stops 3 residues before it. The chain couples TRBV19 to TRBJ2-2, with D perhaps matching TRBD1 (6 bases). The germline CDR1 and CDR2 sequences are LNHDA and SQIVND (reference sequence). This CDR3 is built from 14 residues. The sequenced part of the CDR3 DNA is TGTGCCAGTACCCTCGACAGGAATAATGAAAAG. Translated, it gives CASTLDRNNEK. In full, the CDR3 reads CASTLDRNNEKLFF.

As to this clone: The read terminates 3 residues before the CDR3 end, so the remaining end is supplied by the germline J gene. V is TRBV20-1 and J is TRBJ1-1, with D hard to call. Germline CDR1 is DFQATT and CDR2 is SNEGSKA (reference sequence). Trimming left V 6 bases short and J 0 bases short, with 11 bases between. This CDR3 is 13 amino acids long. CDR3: CSAEQQLNTEAFF. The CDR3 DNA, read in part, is TGCAGTGCGGAGCAACAGTTGAACACTGAA.

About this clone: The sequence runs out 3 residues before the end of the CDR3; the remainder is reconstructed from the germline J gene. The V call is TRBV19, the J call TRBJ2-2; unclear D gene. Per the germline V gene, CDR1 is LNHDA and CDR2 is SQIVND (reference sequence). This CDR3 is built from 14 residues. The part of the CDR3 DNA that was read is TGTGCCAGTAGTCTTGGAGTTACTAATGAAAAG. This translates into CASSLGVTNEK. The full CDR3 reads CASSLGVTNEKLFF.

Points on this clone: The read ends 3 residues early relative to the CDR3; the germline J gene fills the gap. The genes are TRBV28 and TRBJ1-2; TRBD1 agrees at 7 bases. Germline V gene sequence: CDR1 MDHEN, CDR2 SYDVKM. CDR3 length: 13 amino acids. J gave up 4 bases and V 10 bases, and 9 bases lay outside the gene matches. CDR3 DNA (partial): TGTGCCACCACCGGGACAGATCTCTATGGC. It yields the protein CATTGTDLYG. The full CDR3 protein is CATTGTDLYGYTF.

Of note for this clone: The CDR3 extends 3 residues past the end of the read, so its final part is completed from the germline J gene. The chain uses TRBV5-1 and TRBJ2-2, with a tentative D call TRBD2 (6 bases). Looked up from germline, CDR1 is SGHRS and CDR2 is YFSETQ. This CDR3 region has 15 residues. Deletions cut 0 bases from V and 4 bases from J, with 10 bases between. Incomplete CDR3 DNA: TGCGCCAGCAGCTTGGGAGCGGGCCTCACCGGGGAG. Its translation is CASSLGAGLTGE. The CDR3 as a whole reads CASSLGAGLTGELFF.

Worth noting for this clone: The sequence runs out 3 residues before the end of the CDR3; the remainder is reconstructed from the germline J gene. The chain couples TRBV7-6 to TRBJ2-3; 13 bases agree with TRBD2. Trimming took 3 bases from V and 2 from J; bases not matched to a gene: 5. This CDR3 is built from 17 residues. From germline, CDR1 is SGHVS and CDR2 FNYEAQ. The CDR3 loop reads CASSLGTSGIITDTQYF. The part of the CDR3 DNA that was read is TGTGCCAGCAGCTTGGGGACTAGCGGGATTATCACAGATACG.

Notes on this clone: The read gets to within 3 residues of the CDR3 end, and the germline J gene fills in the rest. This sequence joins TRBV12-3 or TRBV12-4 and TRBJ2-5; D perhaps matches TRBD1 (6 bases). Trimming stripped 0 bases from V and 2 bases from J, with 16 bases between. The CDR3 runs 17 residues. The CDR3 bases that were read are TGTGCCAGCAGTTTAGCGGTGTCAGGGGTTGGTCAAGAGACC. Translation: CASSLAVSGVGQET. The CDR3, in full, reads CASSLAVSGVGQETQYF.

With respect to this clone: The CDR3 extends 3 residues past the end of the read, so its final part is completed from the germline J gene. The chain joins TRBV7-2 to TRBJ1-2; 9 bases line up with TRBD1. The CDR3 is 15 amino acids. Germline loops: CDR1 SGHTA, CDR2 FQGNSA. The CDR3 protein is CASSKGQGGYNDYTF. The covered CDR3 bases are TGTGCCAGCAGCAAGGGACAGGGAGGCTACAATGAC.